This T cell receptor (beta chain) was identified in a study of blood T cells in healthy people across ages. This clonotype was counted between two and nine times. Each sample yielded at least 6 micrograms of PBMC total RNA. V trimming: 4 bases; J trimming: 5 bases; junction bases outside the gene matches: 7. Germline CDR1 is SGHVT and CDR2 is SQSDAQ. CDR3 length equals 14 residues. Sample-barcoded 5' priming and a J-beta primer mix drove a second PCR of about 6 to 12 cycles. Tagging of each cDNA molecule was performed by a template-switch adaptor with 12 random nucleotides. TCRdb redid the calling of the 5' RACE reads with MiXCR, one entry per CDR3 protein. The table lists approximately 580,000 distinct CDR3 sequences, less than 25% of them singletons. These same records also appear under a second study, on T cells of mothers and their children. From that second work: Material was donated by three healthy Caucasian mothers and their six children. When the second PCR was run, its M1S primer added sample barcodes and 2-4 random nucleotides.

The chain employs TRBV7-4 and TRBJ1-2; the match to TRBD1 covers 7 bases. Specimen: blood. The sequence came from a boy aged 5 to 17 in good health. CDR3 protein: CASSSRGPGYGYTF. In DNA form, the CDR3 reads TGTGCCAGCAGCTCGAGGGGGCCAGGTTATGGCTACACCTTC.